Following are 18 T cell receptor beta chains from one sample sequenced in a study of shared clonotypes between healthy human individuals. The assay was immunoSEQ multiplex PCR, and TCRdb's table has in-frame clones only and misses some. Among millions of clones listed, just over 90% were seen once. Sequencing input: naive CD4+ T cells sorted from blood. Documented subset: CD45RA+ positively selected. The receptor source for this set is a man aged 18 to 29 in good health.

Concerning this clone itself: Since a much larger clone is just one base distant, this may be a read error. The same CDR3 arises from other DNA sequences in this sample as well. The CDR3 region is CASSLAETQYF. The DNA of the CDR3 is TGCGCCAGCAGCTTAGCAGAGACCCAGTACTTC. The chain employs TRBV5-1 and TRBJ2-5; D remains ambiguous. This CDR3 has 11 amino acids. With 2 bases removed from V and 4 bases from J, the gap between germline ends came to 3 bases. Germline V gene sequence: CDR1 SGHRS, CDR2 YFSETQ.

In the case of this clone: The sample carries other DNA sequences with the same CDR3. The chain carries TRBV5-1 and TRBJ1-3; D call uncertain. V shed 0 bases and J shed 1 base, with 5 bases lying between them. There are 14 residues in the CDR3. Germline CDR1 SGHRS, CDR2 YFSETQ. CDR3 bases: TGCGCCAGCAGCTTGGCGGTTTCTGGAAACACCATATATTTT. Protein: CASSLAVSGNTIYF.

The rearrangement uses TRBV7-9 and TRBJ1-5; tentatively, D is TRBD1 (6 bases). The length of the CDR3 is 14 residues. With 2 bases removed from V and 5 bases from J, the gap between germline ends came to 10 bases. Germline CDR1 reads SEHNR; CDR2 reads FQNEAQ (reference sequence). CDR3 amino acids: CASSLLGGDQPQHF. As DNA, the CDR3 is TGTGCCAGCAGCTTATTAGGGGGGGATCAGCCCCAGCATTTT.

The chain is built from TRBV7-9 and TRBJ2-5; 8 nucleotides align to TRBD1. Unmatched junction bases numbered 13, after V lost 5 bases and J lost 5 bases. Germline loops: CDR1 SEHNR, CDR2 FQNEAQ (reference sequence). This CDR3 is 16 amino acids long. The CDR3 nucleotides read TGTGCCAGCAGCCTCCTACTCGACAGGGGCCAGGAGACCCAGTACTTC. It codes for CASSLLLDRGQETQYF.

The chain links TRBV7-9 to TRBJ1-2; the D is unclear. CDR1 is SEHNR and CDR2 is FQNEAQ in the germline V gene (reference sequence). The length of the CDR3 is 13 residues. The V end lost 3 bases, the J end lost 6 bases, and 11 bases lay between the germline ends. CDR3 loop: CASSFSADDGYTF. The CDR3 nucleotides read TGTGCCAGCAGCTTCAGTGCGGACGATGGCTACACCTTC.

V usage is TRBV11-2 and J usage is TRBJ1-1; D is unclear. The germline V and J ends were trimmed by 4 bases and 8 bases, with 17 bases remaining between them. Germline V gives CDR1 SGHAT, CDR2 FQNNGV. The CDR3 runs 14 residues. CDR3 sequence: CASSSSGRREEAFF. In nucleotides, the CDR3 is TGTGCCAGCAGCTCCTCGGGCCGGAGAGAAGAAGCTTTCTTT.

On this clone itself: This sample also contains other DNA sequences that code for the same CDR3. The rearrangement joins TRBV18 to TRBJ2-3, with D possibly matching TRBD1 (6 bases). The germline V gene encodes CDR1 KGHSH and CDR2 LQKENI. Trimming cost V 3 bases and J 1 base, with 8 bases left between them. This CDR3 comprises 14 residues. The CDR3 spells CASSPGTRTDTQYF. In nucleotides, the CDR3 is TGTGCCAGCTCACCTGGGACACGCACAGATACGCAGTATTTT.

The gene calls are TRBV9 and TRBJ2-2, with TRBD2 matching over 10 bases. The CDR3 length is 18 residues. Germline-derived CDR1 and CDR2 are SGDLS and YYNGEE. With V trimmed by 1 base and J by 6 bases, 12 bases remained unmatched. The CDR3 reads CASSVHPGLALGAGELFF. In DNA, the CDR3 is TGTGCCAGCAGCGTACATCCGGGACTAGCGTTGGGGGCCGGGGAGCTGTTTTTT.

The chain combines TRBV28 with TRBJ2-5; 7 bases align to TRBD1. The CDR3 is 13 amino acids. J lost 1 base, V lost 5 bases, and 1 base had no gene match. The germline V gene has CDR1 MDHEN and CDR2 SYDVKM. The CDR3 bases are TGTGCCAGCAGTAGGGGGCTCCAAGAGACCCAGTACTTC. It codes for CASSRGLQETQYF.

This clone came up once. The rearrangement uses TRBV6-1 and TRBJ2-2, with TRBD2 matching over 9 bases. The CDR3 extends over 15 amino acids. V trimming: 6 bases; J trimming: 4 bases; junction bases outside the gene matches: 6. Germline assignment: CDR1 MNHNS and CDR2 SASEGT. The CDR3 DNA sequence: TGTGCCAGCAGCGGCGGGGGGGACTCCACCGGGGAGCTGTTTTTT. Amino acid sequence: CASSGGGDSTGELFF.

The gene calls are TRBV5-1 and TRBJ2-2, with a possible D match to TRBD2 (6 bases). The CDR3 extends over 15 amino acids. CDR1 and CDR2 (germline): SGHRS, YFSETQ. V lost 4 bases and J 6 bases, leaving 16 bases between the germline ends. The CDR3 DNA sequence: TGCGCCAGCAGCCTACAAAGGGCGGGGTCCGGGGAGCTGTTTTTT. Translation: CASSLQRAGSGELFF.

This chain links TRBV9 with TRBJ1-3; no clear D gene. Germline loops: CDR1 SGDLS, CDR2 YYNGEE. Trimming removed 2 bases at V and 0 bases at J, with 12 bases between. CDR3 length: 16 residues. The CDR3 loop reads CASSVSVSNSGNTIYF. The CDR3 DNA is TGTGCCAGCAGCGTCTCGGTGTCGAACTCTGGAAACACCATATATTTT. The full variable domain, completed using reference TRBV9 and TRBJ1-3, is DSGVTQTPKHLITATGQRVTLRCSPRSGDLSVYWYQQSLDQGLQFLIQYYNGEERAKGNILERFSAQQFPDLHSELNLSSLELGDSALYFCASSVSVSNSGNTIYFGEGSWLTVV.

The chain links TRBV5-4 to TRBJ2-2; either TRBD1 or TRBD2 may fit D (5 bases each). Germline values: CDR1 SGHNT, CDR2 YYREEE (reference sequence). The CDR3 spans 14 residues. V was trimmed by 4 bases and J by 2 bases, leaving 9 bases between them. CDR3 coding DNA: TGTGCCAGCAGCACCCGGGACAACACCGGGGAGCTGTTTTTT. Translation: CASSTRDNTGELFF.

The CDR3 is CASSMVTVNNSPLHF. In DNA form, the CDR3 reads TGTGCCAGTAGTATGGTGACAGTTAATAATTCACCCCTCCACTTT. The chain recombines TRBV19 with TRBJ1-6; perhaps TRBD1 as D (5 bases). The CDR3 spans 15 residues. Between the trimmed V and J ends, which lost 3 bases and 5 bases, there was a span of 11 bases. CDR1 is LNHDA and CDR2 is SQIVND in the germline V gene (reference sequence).

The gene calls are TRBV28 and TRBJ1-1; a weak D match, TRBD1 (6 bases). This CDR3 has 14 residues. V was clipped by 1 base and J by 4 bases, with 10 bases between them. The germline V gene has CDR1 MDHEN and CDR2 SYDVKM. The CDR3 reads CASSLFGGRTEAFF. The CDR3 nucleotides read TGTGCCAGCAGTTTATTTGGGGGCCGCACTGAAGCTTTCTTT.

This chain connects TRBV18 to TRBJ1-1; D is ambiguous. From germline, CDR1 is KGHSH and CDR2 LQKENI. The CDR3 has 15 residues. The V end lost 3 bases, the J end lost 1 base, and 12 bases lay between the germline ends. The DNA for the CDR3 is TGTGCCAGCTCACCGAGTCTGTCAGGGAACACTGAAGCTTTCTTT. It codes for CASSPSLSGNTEAFF.

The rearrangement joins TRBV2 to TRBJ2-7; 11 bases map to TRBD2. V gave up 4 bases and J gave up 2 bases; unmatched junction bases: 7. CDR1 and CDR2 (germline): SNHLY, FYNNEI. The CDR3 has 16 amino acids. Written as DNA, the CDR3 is TGTGCCAGCAGTGGACCCCTACTAGCGGGGGCCTACGAGCAGTACTTC. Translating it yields CASSGPLLAGAYEQYF.

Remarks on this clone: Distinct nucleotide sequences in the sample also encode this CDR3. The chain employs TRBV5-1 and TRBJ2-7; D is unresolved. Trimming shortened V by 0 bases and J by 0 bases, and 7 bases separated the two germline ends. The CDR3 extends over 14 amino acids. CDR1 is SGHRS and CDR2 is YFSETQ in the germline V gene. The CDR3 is CASSLDGSSYEQYF. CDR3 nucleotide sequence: TGCGCCAGCAGCTTGGATGGTTCCTCCTACGAGCAGTACTTC.